These T cell receptor beta chains were read from a single sample in a study of blood T cell repertoires in COVID-19. Sequencing used immunoSEQ multiplex PCR; TCRdb keeps in-frame clones, though not all of them. The table shows some 220,000 clones, with around 81% occurring only once. Sample: peripheral blood. Receptors were obtained from a human donor in a cohort sampled during active COVID-19. CDR3s include the opening cysteine and the closing phenylalanine or tryptophan. A D gene is named only where the DNA matches it firmly. Size is omitted from some rows. Given values are once, few, many or a class for expanded clones.

clone_size | d_call | j_call | v_call | cdr3_nt | cdr3_aa
. | . | TRBJ2-3 | TRBV19 | TGTGCCAGTAGCGTTTGGGGCGGGGGCACAGATACGCAGTATTTT | CASSVWGGGTDTQYF
. | TRBD1 | TRBJ1-4 | TRBV3-1/TRBV3-2 | TGTGCCAGCAGCCAAGATACGGACAGGGCGGAGGAAAAACTGTTTTTT | CASSQDTDRAEEKLFF
. | TRBD1 | TRBJ2-1 | TRBV6-4 | TGTGCCAGCAGTGACTTGGGACAGTCCAATGAGCAGTTCTTC | CASSDLGQSNEQFF
. | TRBD1 | TRBJ1-3 | TRBV4-2 | TGTGCCAGCCACGAGGGTCAGGGGGGTTATGGAAACACCATATATTTT | CASHEGQGGYGNTIYF
few | . | TRBJ1-5 | TRBV18 | TGTGCCAGCTCACCATCTACCACAGGGAATCAGCCCCAGCATTTT | CASSPSTTGNQPQHF
once | . | TRBJ2-5 | TRBV24-1 | TGTGCCACCAGTGATTTGAGAGGCCAGGGACAAGAGACCCAGTACTTC | CATSDLRGQGQETQYF
. | TRBD2 | TRBJ2-3 | TRBV7-2 | TGTGCCAGCAGCTTAGGGCTAGCGGGGACAGATACGCAGTATTTT | CASSLGLAGTDTQYF
. | TRBD1 | TRBJ1-2 | TRBV18 | TGTGCCAGCTCAGCCGGGACAGGGGGCTATGATGGCTACACCTTC | CASSAGTGGYDGYTF
. | TRBD1 | TRBJ2-5 | TRBV7-9 | TGTGCCAGCAGCCACCCCACAGGGGGCGAACAAGAGACCCAGTACTTC | CASSHPTGGEQETQYF
. | . | TRBJ2-7 | TRBV30 | TGTGCCTGGGCCACAGGGAACGAGCAGTACTTC | CAWATGNEQYF
. | TRBD2 | TRBJ2-2 | TRBV19 | TGTGCCATCCAAAACCCACTAGCGGGGAACACCGGGGAGCTGTTTTTT | CAIQNPLAGNTGELFF
. | . | TRBJ2-7 | TRBV9 | TGTGCCAGCAGCGTAGCCGGGACAATCTACGAGCAGTACTTC | CASSVAGTIYEQYF
. | TRBD1 | TRBJ1-4 | TRBV18 | TGTGCCAGCTCCCGGGACAGGAATGAAAAACTGTTTTTT | CASSRDRNEKLFF
. | TRBD1 | TRBJ1-2 | TRBV14 | TGTGCCAGCAGCGCACGAGGATCGGGACAGGTCTATGGCTACACCTTC | CASSARGSGQVYGYTF
once | . | TRBJ2-5 | TRBV18 | TGTGCCAGCTCCATTACAGCTTCAGAGACCCAGTACTTC | CASSITASETQYF
. | TRBD2 | TRBJ2-5 | TRBV6-4 | TGTGCCAGCAGTCCGACGGGAGGGGCAGAGACCCAGTACTTC | CASSPTGGAETQYF
. | . | TRBJ2-7 | TRBV18 | TGTGCCAGCTCACCGGACATCCTCTACGAGCAGTACTTC | CASSPDILYEQYF
. | . | TRBJ2-5 | TRBV6-6 | TGTGCCAGTGACCGGGGAGAGGAGGAGACCCAGTACTTC | CASDRGEEETQYF
few | TRBD1 | TRBJ2-7 | TRBV4-3 | TGCGCCAGCAGCCAAGATCACAGGGGAGCCTACGAGCAGTACTTC | CASSQDHRGAYEQYF
. | . | TRBJ2-1 | TRBV12-3/TRBV12-4 | TGTGCCAGCACACTGCGGGGCGAGCAGTTCTTC | CASTLRGEQFF
. | . | TRBJ1-1 | TRBV2 | TGTGCCAGCAGGTCTGCAGGGAGGTACACTGAAGCTTTCTTT | CASRSAGRYTEAFF